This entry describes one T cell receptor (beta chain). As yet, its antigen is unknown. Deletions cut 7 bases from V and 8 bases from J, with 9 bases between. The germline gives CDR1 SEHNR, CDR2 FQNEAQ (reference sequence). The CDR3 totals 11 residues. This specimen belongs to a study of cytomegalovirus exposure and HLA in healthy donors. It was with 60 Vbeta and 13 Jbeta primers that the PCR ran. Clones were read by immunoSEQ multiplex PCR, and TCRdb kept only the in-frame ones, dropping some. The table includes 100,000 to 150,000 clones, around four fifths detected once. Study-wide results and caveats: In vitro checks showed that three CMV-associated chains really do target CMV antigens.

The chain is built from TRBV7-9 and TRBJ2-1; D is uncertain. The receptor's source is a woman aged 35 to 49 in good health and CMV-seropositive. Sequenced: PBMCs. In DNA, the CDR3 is TGTGCCAGCACCCCAGGTGATGAGCAGTTCTTC. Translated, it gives CASTPGDEQFF.